A selection of T cell receptor beta chains follows, all from one sample in a study of PD-L1 blockade in urothelial cancer. Here immunoSEQ multiplex PCR was the method, and the copy in TCRdb shows in-frame clones only, minus some. The sample carries several hundred clones, around a third recorded once. The sequencing used tumor tissue, collected before atezolizumab (anti-PD-L1) treatment. The receptors were sampled from a man between 60 and 75 years old with urothelial cancer. Each CDR3 is given with its conserved first and last residue.

j_call v_call cdr3_aa
TRBJ1-3 TRBV10-1 CASAQLTRDRGGNTIYF
TRBJ2-1 TRBV7-6 CASSLGASRDNEQFF
TRBJ2-1 TRBV6-8 CASSYRTSGRRNEQFF
TRBJ1-1 TRBV19 CASSIERGVTEAFF
TRBJ2-3 TRBV19 CASSRAGGTDTQYF
TRBJ2-5 TRBV6-8 CASSARLQETQYF
TRBJ1-4 TRBV18 CASSPRHSATNEKLFF
TRBJ2-3 TRBV6-8 CASSWTGISTDTQYF
TRBJ2-1 TRBV1 CASSPGGTRINNEQFF
TRBJ1-2 TRBV15 CATSREGGDYGYTF
TRBJ1-1 TRBV29-1 CSGGTGATEAFF
TRBJ2-1 TRBV28 CASSLGADYNEQFF
TRBJ1-1 TRBV18 CASSLQGINTEAFF
TRBJ1-2 TRBV11-3 CASSLGQGEGGYTF
TRBJ1-1 TRBV29-1 CSVAPNAGGTEAFF
TRBJ1-1 TRBV11-3 CASSPQGAMNTEAFF
TRBJ2-3 TRBV7-5 CASSLAERISTDTQYF
TRBJ1-2 TRBV9 CASSSGTVAGYTF
TRBJ2-1 TRBV11-3 CASSLSAGSSYNEQFF
TRBJ1-4 TRBV6-8 CASGPGTGEPTNEKLFF
TRBJ2-1 TRBV19 CASSMTSGRLGNEQFF
TRBJ2-3 TRBV30 CAWSVRRADTQYF
TRBJ2-7 TRBV29-1 CSVGTSGAYEQYF
TRBJ2-2 TRBV5-1 CASSWRGPNTGELFF
TRBJ1-5 TRBV6-8 CASSYLLGTGNQPQHF
TRBJ1-5 TRBV15 CATSRDREGQPQHF